This T cell receptor (beta chain) is drawn from a study of shared clonotypes between healthy human individuals. Overall study context: Per donor, three plates held CD4 naive cells, three held CD4 memory, two held CD8 naive and one held CD8 memory. Notes on the study in general: Sampling was confined to blood; repertoires within tissues likely differ.

Between the trimmed V and J ends, which lost 0 bases and 9 bases, there was a span of 9 bases. The CDR3 extends over 12 amino acids. Germline-derived CDR1 and CDR2 are LNHNV and YYDKDF (reference sequence). CD8 cells regarded as naive lacked CD45RO, were positively chosen for CCR7, and omitted terminally differentiated effector memory CD45RA+ cells. This clone was detected once. The target antigen is unknown. Sequenced by immunoSEQ multiplex PCR; TCRdb stores in-frame clones only, minus some. The sample records fewer than 700,000 clones, about 95% being singletons. The TCR comes from a woman aged 25 to 45 in good health. The specimen sequenced was naive CD8+ T cells sorted from blood. The chain recombines TRBV15 with TRBJ2-7; no definite D call. The CDR3 spells CATSRDSTGQYF. In DNA form, the CDR3 reads TGTGCCACCAGCAGAGATTCGACCGGGCAGTACTTC.